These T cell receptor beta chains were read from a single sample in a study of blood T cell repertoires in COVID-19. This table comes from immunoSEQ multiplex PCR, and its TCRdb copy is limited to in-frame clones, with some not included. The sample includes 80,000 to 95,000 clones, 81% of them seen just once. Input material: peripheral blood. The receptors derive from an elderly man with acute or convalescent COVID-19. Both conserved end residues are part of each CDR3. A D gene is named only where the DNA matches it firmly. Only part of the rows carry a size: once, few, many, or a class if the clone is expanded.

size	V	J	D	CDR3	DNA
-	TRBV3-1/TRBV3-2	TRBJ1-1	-	CASSKNRNANAEAFF	TGTGCCAGCAGCAAAAACAGGAATGCGAACGCTGAAGCTTTCTTT
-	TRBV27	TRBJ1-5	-	CASSERLWGNQPQHF	TGTGCCAGCAGTGAGAGACTCTGGGGCAATCAGCCCCAGCATTTT
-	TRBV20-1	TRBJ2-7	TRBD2	CSASLIQGAGDEQYF	TGCAGTGCTAGTCTCATCCAGGGTGCGGGGGACGAGCAGTACTTC
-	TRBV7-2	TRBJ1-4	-	CASSLGSGLGEKLFF	TGTGCCAGCAGCTTAGGGTCAGGGCTGGGCGAAAAACTGTTTTTT
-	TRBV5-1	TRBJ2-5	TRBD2	CASSKGLAGGLQETQYF	TGCGCCAGCAGCAAGGGACTAGCGGGAGGGCTCCAAGAGACCCAGTACTTC
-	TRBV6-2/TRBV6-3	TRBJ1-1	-	CASSRAGVLNTEAFF	TGTGCCAGCAGCCGAGCGGGGGTTCTGAACACTGAAGCTTTCTTT
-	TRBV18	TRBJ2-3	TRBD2	CASSPPGLAGGSTDTQYF	TGTGCCAGCTCACCTCCGGGACTAGCGGGAGGGAGCACAGATACGCAGTATTTT
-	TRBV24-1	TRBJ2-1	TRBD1	CATSDPRTGDLEQFF	TGTGCCACCAGTGATCCGAGGACAGGGGATTTGGAGCAGTTCTTC
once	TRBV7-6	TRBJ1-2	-	CASSLETGANYGYTF	TGTGCCAGCAGCTTAGAAACGGGGGCTAACTATGGCTACACCTTC
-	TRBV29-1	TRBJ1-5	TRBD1	CSVAEGARNQPQHF	TGCAGCGTTGCGGAGGGGGCGCGGAATCAGCCCCAGCATTTT
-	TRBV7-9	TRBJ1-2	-	CASSSGDYGYTF	TGTGCCAGCAGCTCAGGGGACTATGGCTACACCTTC
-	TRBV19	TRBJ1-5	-	CASSIWGTSQPQHF	TGTGCCAGTAGTATTTGGGGGACAAGTCAGCCCCAGCATTTT
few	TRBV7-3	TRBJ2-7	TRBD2	CASSSTSGRAGEQYF	TGTGCCAGCAGCTCGACTAGCGGGAGGGCCGGTGAGCAGTACTTC
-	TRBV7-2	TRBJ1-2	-	CASSVRGLGWNYGYTF	TGTGCCAGCAGCGTTAGAGGGTTAGGGTGGAACTATGGCTACACCTTC
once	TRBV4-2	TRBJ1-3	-	CASSQVRGQSSGNTIYF	TGTGCCAGCAGCCAAGTTAGGGGCCAGAGCTCTGGAAACACCATATATTTT